The T cell receptor beta chain described here comes from a study of blood T cell repertoires in COVID-19. For the study at large: There were acute and convalescent COVID-19 samples, and they came from the United States, Italy and Spain. Sources were T cells, B-cell-depleted T cells, or PBMCs; the material itself was cDNA or gDNA.

Seattle researchers signed up patients amid active infection and tracked them longitudinally. Methods used by the authors: Estimation of nucleated cell counts relied on the amplification of reference gene primers. Sequencing used immunoSEQ multiplex PCR; TCRdb keeps in-frame clones, though not all of them. For V, J and clone size, that table is used; D and trimming come from the DNA. The sample lists 350,000 or so clones; 80% to 90% were seen once. The TCR comes from a woman in her 30s with COVID-19, enrolled during active disease. Sequencing used peripheral blood.

The CDR3 loop reads CASSYRGTEAFF. Written as DNA, the CDR3 is TGTGCCAGCAGCTACAGGGGAACTGAAGCTTTCTTT. The J gene is TRBJ1-1, the V gene TRBV7-9; TRBD1 agrees at 7 bases. V gave up 4 bases and J gave up 5 bases; unmatched junction bases: 1. The CDR3 totals 12 residues. CDR1 is SEHNR and CDR2 is FQNEAQ in the germline V gene (reference sequence).